This T cell receptor beta chain originates from a study of T-cell reconstitution after alpha-beta-depleted transplantation in children. The study's findings and limits: Surviving thymic progenitors and recipient T cells were the source of high TCRbeta diversity at day 60 in some patients.

Unique molecular identifiers were incorporated when the TCRbeta library was constructed. TCRdb reprocessed the PCR reads via MiXCR and lists one record per CDR3 protein. Here the sample spans about 980,000 distinct CDR3 sequences, less than 30% being singletons. CDR1 is SGHTA and CDR2 is FQGNSA in the germline V gene. V gave up 1 base and J gave up 5 bases, with 13 bases separating them. The CDR3 spans 15 residues. On this clonotype itself: What it recognizes is unknown.

The TCR was taken from a boy under two years old who had a stem cell transplant for SCID, so the T cells may come from the graft donor. This specimen consisted of PBMCs, mostly from graft donor cells, obtained 360 days after TCRalphabeta/CD19-depleted stem cell transplant. The chain uses TRBV7-2 and TRBJ2-3; possible D gene TRBD2, 7 bases. CDR3 bases: TGTGCCAGCAGCTTAGTGGGGGGGGCCAGAGATACGCAGTATTTT. This encodes CASSLVGGARDTQYF. The entire variable domain, with the rest obtained from reference TRBV7-2 and TRBJ2-3, is as follows: GAGVSQSPSNKVTEKGKDVELRCDPISGHTALYWYRQSLGQGLEFLIYFQGNSAPDKSGLPSDRFSAERTGGSVSTLTIQRTQQEDSAVYLCASSLVGGARDTQYFGPGTRLTVL.